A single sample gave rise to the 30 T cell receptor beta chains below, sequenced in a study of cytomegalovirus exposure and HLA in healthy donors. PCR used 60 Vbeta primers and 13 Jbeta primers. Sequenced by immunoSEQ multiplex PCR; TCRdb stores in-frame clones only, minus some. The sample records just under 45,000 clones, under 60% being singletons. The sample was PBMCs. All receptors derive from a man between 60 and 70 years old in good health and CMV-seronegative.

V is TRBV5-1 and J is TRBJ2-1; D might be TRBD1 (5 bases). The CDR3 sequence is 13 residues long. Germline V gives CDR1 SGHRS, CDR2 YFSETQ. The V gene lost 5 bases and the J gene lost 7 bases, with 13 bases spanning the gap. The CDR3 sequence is CASRDQTVNEQFF. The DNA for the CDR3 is TGCGCCAGCAGGGATCAGACAGTAAATGAGCAGTTCTTC.

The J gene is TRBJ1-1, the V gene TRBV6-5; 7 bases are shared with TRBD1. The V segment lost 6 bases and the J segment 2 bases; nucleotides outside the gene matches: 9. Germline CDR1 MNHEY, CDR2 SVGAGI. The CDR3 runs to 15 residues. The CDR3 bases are TGTGCCAGCAGCGACTTAAACAGGGGCAACACTGAAGCTTTCTTT. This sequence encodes CASSDLNRGNTEAFF.

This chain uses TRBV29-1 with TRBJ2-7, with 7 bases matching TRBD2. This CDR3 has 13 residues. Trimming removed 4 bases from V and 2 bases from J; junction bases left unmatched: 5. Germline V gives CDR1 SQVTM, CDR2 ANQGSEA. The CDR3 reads CSVGRGGPYEQYF. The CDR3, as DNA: TGCAGCGTTGGTCGCGGGGGACCCTACGAGCAGTACTTC.

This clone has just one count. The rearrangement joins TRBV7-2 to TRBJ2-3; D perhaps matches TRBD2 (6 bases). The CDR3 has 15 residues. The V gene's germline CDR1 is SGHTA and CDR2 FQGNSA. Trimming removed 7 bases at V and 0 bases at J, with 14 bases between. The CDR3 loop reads CASIRSGTSTDTQYF. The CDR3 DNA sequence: TGTGCCAGCATACGTAGCGGAACTAGCACAGATACGCAGTATTTT. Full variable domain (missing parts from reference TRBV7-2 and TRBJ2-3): GAGVSQSPSNKVTEKGKDVELRCDPISGHTALYWYRQSLGQGLEFLIYFQGNSAPDKSGLPSDRFSAERTGGSVSTLTIQRTQQEDSAVYLCASIRSGTSTDTQYFGPGTRLTVL.

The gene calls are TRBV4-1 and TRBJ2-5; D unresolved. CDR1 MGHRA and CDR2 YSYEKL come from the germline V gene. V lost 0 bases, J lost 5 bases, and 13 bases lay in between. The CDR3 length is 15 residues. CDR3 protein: CASSQDLGQAETQYF. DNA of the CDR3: TGCGCCAGCAGCCAAGATCTTGGCCAAGCGGAGACCCAGTACTTC.

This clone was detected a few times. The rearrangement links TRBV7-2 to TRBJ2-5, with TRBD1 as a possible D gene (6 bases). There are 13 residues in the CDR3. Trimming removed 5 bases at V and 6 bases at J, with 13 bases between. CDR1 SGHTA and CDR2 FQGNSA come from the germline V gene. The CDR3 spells CASSEGGLKTQYF. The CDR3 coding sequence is TGTGCCAGCAGCGAAGGGGGTCTAAAGACCCAGTACTTC.

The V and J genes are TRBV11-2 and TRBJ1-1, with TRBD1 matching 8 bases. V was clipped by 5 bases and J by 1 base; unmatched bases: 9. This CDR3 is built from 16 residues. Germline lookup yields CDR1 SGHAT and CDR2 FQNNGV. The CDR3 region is CASSRISDRANTEAFF. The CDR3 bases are TGTGCCAGCAGCCGGATATCGGACAGGGCGAACACTGAAGCTTTCTTT. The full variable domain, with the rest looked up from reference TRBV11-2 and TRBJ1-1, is EAGVAQSPRYKIIEKRQSVAFWCNPISGHATLYWYQQILGQGPKLLIQFQNNGVVDDSQLPKDRFSAERLKGVDSTLKIQPAKLEDSAVYLCASSRISDRANTEAFFGQGTRLTVV.

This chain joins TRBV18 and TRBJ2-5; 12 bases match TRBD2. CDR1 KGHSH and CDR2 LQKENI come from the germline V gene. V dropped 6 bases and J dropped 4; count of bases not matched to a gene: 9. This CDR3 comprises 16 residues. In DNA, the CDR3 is TGTGCCAGCTCCCGCCGACTAGCGGGAGAGGGAGAGACCCAGTACTTC. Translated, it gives CASSRRLAGEGETQYF.

CDR3 loop: CASSLQGFTGELFF. CDR3 in DNA: TGTGCCAGCAGCCTTCAGGGGTTCACCGGGGAGCTGTTTTTT. The chain recombines TRBV9 with TRBJ2-2; the D gene is possibly TRBD1 (6 bases). The CDR3 contains 14 residues. V was pared by 4 bases and J by 4 bases, with 11 bases between. CDR1 and CDR2 (germline): SGDLS, YYNGEE.

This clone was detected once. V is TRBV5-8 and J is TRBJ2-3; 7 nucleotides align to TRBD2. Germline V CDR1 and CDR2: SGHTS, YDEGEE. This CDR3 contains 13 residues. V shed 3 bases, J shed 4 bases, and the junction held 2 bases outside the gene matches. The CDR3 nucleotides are TGTGCCAGCAGCTCTCGGGGGGCAGATACGCAGTATTTT. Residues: CASSSRGADTQYF.

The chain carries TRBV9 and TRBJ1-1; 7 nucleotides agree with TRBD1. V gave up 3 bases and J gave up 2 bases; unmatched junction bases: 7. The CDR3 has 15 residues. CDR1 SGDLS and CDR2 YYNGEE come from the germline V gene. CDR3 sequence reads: CASSAYGTANTEAFF. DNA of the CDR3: TGTGCCAGCAGCGCCTACGGGACAGCAAACACTGAAGCTTTCTTT.

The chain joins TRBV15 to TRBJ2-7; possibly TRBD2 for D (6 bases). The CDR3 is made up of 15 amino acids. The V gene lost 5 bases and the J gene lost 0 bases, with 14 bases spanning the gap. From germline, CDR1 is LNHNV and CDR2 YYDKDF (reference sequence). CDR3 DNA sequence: TGTGCCACCAGCGGCCGGGACTTCCGCTCCTACGAGCAGTACTTC. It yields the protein CATSGRDFRSYEQYF.

The CDR3 here is CASRGLAGVNEQFF. CDR3 DNA sequence: TGTGCCAGCCGGGGACTAGCGGGAGTGAATGAGCAGTTCTTC. The chain has TRBV6-5 and TRBJ2-1, with 14 bases that match TRBD2. Germline V lookup: CDR1 MNHEY, CDR2 SVGAGI. The CDR3 contains 14 residues. V was pared by 8 bases and J by 7 bases, with 4 bases of the junction left unmatched.

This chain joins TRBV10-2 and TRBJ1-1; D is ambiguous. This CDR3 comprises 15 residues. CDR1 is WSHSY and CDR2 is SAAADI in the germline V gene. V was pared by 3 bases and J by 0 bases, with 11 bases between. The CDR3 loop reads CASSEIAGLNTEAFF. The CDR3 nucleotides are TGCGCCAGCAGTGAAATCGCAGGCTTGAACACTGAAGCTTTCTTT.

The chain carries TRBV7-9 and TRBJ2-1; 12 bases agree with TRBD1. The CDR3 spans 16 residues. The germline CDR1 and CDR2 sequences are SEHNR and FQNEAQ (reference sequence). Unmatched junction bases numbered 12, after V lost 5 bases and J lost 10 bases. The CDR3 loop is CASSAARDRGPREQFF. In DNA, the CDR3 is TGTGCCAGCAGCGCTGCCCGGGACAGGGGGCCCCGAGAGCAGTTCTTC.

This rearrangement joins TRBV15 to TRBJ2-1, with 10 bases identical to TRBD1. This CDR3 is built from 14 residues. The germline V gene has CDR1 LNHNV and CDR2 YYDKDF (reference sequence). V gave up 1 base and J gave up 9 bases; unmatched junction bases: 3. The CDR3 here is CATSRGDRGIEQFF. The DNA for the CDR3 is TGTGCCACCAGCAGAGGGGACAGGGGAATTGAGCAGTTCTTC.

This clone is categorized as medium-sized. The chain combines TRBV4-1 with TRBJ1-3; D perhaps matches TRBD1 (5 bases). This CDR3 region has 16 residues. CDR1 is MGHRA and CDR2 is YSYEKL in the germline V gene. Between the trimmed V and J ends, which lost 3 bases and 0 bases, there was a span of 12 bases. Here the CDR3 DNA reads TGCGCCAGCAGCCATTTCGTTGACAGCTCTGGAAACACCATATATTTT. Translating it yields CASSHFVDSSGNTIYF.

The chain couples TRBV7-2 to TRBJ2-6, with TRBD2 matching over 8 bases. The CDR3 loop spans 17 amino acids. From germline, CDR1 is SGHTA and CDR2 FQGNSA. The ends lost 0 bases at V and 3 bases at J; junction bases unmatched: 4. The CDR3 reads CASSLAWAGGGANVLTF. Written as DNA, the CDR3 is TGTGCCAGCAGCTTAGCGTGGGCGGGAGGTGGGGCCAACGTCCTGACTTTC.

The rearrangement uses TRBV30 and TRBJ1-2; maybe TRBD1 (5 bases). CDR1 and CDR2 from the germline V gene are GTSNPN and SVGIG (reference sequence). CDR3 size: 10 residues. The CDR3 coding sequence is TGTGCGGAGGGGAACTATGGCTACACCTTC. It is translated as CAEGNYGYTF. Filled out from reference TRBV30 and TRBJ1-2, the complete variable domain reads SQTIHQWPATLVQPVGSPLSLECTVEGTSNPNLYWYRQAAGRGLQLLFYSVGIGQISSEVPQNLSASRPQDRQFILSSKKLLLSDSGFYLCAEGNYGYTFGSGTRLTVV.

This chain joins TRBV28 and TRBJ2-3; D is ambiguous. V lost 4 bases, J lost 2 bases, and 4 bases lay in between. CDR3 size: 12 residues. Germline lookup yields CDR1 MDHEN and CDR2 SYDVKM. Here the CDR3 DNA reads TGTGCCAGCAGTTCCTACACAGATACGCAGTATTTT. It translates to CASSSYTDTQYF. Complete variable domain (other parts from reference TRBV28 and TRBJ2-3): DVKVTQSSRYLVKRTGEKVFLECVQDMDHENMFWYRQDPGLGLRLIYFSYDVKMKEKGDIPEGYSVSREKKERFSLILESASTNQTSMYLCASSSYTDTQYFGPGTRLTVL.

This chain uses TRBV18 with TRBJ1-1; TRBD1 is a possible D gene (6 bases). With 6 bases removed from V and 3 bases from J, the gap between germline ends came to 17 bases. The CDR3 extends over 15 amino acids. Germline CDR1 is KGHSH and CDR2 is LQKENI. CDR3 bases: TGTGCCAGCTCGGGGCTTACAGGGTTGGACACTGAAGCTTTCTTT. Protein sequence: CASSGLTGLDTEAFF.

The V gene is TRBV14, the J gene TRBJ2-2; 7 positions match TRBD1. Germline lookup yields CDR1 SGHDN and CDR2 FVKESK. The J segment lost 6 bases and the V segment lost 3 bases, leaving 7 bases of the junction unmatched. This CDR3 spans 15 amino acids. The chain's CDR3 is CASSQLTGSAGELFF. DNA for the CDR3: TGTGCCAGCAGCCAGCTGACAGGGTCGGCCGGGGAGCTGTTTTTT.

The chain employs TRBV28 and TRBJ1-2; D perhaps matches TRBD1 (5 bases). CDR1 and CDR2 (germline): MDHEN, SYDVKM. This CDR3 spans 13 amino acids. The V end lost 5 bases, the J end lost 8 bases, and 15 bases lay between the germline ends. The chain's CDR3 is CASSPSGFGGYTF. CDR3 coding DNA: TGTGCCAGCAGTCCCTCAGGGTTTGGCGGCTACACCTTC.

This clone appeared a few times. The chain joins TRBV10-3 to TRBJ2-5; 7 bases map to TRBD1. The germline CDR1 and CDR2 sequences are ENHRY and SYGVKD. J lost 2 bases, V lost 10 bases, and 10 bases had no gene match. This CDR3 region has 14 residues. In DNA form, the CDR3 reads TGTGCCACCCATTGGGGGACAGAACAAGAGACCCAGTACTTC. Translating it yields CATHWGTEQETQYF.

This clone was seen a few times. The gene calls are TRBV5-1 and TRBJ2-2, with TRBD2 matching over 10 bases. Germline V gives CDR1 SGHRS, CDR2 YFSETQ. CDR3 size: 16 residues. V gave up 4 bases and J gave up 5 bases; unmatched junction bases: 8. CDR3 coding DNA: TGCGCCAGCAGCGGAAGAGCGGGAGGGCCGACCGGGGAGCTGTTTTTT. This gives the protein CASSGRAGGPTGELFF.

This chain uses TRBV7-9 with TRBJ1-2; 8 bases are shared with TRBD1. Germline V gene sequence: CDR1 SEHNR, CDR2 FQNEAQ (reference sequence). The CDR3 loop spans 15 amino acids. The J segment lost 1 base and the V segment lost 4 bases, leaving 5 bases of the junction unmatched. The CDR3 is CASSYWTGRNYGYTF. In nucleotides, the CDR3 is TGTGCCAGCAGCTATTGGACAGGGCGTAACTATGGCTACACCTTC. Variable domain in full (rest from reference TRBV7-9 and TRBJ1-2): DTGVSQNPRHKITKRGQNVTFRCDPISEHNRLYWYRQTLGQGPEFLTYFQNEAQLEKSRLLSDRFSAERPKGSFSTLEIQRTEQGDSAMYLCASSYWTGRNYGYTFGSGTRLTVV.

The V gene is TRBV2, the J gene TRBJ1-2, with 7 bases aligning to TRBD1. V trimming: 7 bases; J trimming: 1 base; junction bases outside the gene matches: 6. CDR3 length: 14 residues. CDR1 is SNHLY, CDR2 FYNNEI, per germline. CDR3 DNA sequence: TGTGCCAGCACCTCTACAGGGGTTAACTATGGCTACACCTTC. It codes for CASTSTGVNYGYTF.

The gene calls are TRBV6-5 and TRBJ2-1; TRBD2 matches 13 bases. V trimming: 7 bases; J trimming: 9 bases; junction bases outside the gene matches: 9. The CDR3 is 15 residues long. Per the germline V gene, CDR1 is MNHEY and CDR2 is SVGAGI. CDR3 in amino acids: CASTAGTSGTGEQFF. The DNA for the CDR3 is TGTGCCAGCACCGCCGGGACTAGCGGGACCGGTGAGCAGTTCTTC.

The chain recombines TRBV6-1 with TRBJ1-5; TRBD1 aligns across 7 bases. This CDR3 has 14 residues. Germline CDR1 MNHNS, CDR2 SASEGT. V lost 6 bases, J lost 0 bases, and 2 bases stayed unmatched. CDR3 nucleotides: TGTGCCAGCAGACAGGGGAATAGCAATCAGCCCCAGCATTTT. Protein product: CASRQGNSNQPQHF.

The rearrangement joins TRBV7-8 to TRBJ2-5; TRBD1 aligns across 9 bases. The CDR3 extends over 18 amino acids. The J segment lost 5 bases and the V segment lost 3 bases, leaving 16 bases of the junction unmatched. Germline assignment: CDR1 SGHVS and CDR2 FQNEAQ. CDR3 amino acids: CASSFGTGKAQGAETQYF. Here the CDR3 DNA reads TGTGCCAGCAGCTTTGGGACAGGGAAGGCCCAAGGTGCGGAGACCCAGTACTTC.